This T cell receptor beta chain stems from a study of T-cell memory formation after mild COVID-19. Study-wide context: Most TCR clusters belonged to a single donor.

This CDR3 region has 17 residues. Trimming took 3 bases from V and 3 from J, leaving 17 bases between them. Germline V gene lookup returns CDR1 SEHNR and CDR2 FQNEAQ (reference sequence). This clonotype has more than one count but fewer than ten. Sample barcodes and UMIs were carried by the TCR alpha and TCR beta cDNA libraries that 5'RACE generated with constant-segment primers. TCRdb itself ran the 5' RACE reads through MiXCR, one entry per CDR3 protein. The sample holds hundreds of thousands of distinct CDR3 sequences; about 15% are singletons and the top ten take less than 25%. The clonotype originates from a man aged 18 to 30 who had mild COVID-19 (a few samples of this study predate the infection). Cell type and time point are not known. The sample was PBMCs or a T cell subset sorted from them (not recorded which). The chain joins TRBV7-9 to TRBJ2-2, with D perhaps being TRBD1 or TRBD2 (5 bases each). CDR3 bases: TGTGCCAGCAGCTTGAGCTTCTTGGGACCCTACACCGGGGAGCTGTTTTTT. Encoded protein: CASSLSFLGPYTGELFF.